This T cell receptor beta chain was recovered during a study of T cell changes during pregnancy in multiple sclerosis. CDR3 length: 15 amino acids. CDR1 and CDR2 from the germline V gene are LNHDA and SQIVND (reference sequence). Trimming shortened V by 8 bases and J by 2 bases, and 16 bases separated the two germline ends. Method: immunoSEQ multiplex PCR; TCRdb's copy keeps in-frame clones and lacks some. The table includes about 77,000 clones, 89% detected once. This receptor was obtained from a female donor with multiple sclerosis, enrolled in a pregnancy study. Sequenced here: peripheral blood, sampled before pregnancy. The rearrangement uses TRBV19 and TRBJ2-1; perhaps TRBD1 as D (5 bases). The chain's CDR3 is CASEDRQGAYNEQFF. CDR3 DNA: TGTGCCAGTGAAGACCGGCAAGGGGCCTACAATGAGCAGTTCTTC.